This TCR beta chain comes out of a study of blood T cell repertoires in COVID-19. Turning to the study itself: Both acute and convalescent COVID-19 samples were obtained from the United States, Italy and Spain. PBMCs, B-cell-depleted T cells, or T cells were the source of the cDNA or gDNA that made up the material.

As originally analysed: Amplified reference gene primers provided the basis for estimating nucleated cell counts. Using immunoSEQ multiplex PCR, the repertoire was profiled, and TCRdb retains in-frame clones only, with some absent. That table furnishes V, J and clone size, whereas the DNA furnished D and trimming. Here the sample spans tens of thousands of clones, roughly 85% being singletons. Germline CDR1 KGHDR, CDR2 SFDVKD. The V gene end was trimmed by 3 bases and the J gene end by 3 bases; junction bases not matched to a gene: 4. CDR3 size: 16 residues. The sample was peripheral blood. The rearrangement links TRBV24-1 to TRBJ2-1; 10 bases map to TRBD2. The sequence came from a human donor in a cohort sampled during active COVID-19. As DNA, the CDR3 is TGTGCCACCAGTGATCTAAGCGGGGGGGGCTACAATGAGCAGTTCTTC. Translation gives CATSDLSGGGYNEQFF.